These T cell receptor beta chains were read from a single sample in a study of blood T cell repertoires in COVID-19. This table comes from immunoSEQ multiplex PCR, and its TCRdb copy is limited to in-frame clones, with some not included. The sample includes around 93,000 clones, approximately 80% of them seen just once. The sample consisted of peripheral blood. These receptors were taken from a man in his 60s with acute or convalescent COVID-19. The CDR3 runs from the conserved cysteine through the conserved F or W.

V gene	CDR3 length	J gene	CDR3 protein
TRBV24-1	16	TRBJ1-1	CATRPTGTEMNTEAFF
TRBV29-1	11	TRBJ1-1	CSVSRGSEAFF
TRBV19	13	TRBJ1-1	CASTGQVNTEAFF
TRBV19	16	TRBJ2-1	CASSPWTGVTYNEQFF
TRBV11-3	15	TRBJ2-1	CASSPGGTLYNEQFF
TRBV4-1	16	TRBJ2-1	CASSLGRRGGNNEQFF
TRBV11-2	15	TRBJ1-1	CASSLYEAQNTEAFF
TRBV9	15	TRBJ1-1	CASSPYTGVDTEAFF
TRBV3-1/TRBV3-2	15	TRBJ1-4	CASSQGTPGGEKLFF
TRBV7-2	13	TRBJ1-5	CASSFSPGQPQHF
TRBV23-1	16	TRBJ1-5	CASSQGSRAVGQPQHF
TRBV2	11	TRBJ1-1	CASGREYLAFF
TRBV25-1	14	TRBJ1-5	CASSMGLSNQPQHF
TRBV6-4	15	TRBJ2-7	CASSAGTGVTYEQYF
TRBV7-8	15	TRBJ1-1	CASSLAKGERTEAFF
TRBV12-5	15	TRBJ2-2	CASGLAGANTGELFF
TRBV9	13	TRBJ2-1	CASSGRGGGEQFF
TRBV6-2/TRBV6-3	16	TRBJ2-7	CASSYSTAHPSYEQYF
TRBV2	12	TRBJ2-1	CASSADRGEQFF
TRBV12-5	14	TRBJ2-5	CASGNDRAEETQYF
TRBV19	14	TRBJ1-3	CASSIGQGANTIYF
TRBV9	15	TRBJ2-1	CASSVNGRDYNEQFF
TRBV7-8	16	TRBJ1-5	CASSFFRGSRVQPQHF
TRBV11-3	15	TRBJ1-1	CASSLGGLRDTEAFF
TRBV30	9	TRBJ1-2	CAADYGYTF
TRBV7-9	15	TRBJ2-2	CASSLGGDGARELFF
TRBV7-3	16	TRBJ2-2	CASSYGYRGNTGELFF
TRBV9	13	TRBJ1-2	CASSAGTAYGYTF
TRBV5-1	12	TRBJ2-5	CASRRGQETQYF
TRBV25-1	14	TRBJ1-6	CASSEVNSNSPLHF
TRBV6-6	19	TRBJ2-6	CASSRFYTGQGSGANVLTF
TRBV3-1/TRBV3-2	12	TRBJ2-7	CASRTGGDEQYF
TRBV19	15	TRBJ2-2	CAASPGTGGTGELFF
TRBV29-1	13	TRBJ2-1	CSAGLALGQNQFF
TRBV4-2	16	TRBJ2-3	CASSRRQTQGADTQYF
TRBV30	14	TRBJ1-6	CAWSVLPDNSPLHF
TRBV19	13	TRBJ1-2	CASSISGGYGYTF
TRBV5-8	13	TRBJ1-2	CASSRDSNYGYTF
TRBV7-9	17	TRBJ1-5	CASSLVATADSNQPQHF
TRBV3-1/TRBV3-2	14	TRBJ1-2	CASSSDRVRYGYTF